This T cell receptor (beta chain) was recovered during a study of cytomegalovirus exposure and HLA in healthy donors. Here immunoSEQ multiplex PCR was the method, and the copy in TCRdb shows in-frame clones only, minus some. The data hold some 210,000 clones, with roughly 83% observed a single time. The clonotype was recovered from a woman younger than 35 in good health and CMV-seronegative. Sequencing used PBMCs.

The DNA of the CDR3 is TGTGCCAGCAGCGTCACGGGACAGAAAAACATTCAGTACTTC. Protein sequence: CASSVTGQKNIQYF. This chain joins TRBV9 and TRBJ2-4; 7 nucleotides match TRBD1. The CDR3 spans 14 residues. Germline values: CDR1 SGDLS, CDR2 YYNGEE. The V and J ends lost 2 bases and 4 bases, in that order; junction bases with no gene match: 3.